This entry lists 17 T cell receptor beta chains sequenced from one sample in a study of blood T cell repertoires in COVID-19. Produced via immunoSEQ multiplex PCR; TCRdb's table is partial and in-frame only. The table shows about 97,000 clones, with around nine tenths occurring only once. Sequencing was done on a sample of peripheral blood. The source is a human donor in a cohort sampled during active COVID-19.

The J gene is TRBJ2-1, the V gene TRBV4-3; 10 positions match TRBD2. The J segment lost 9 bases and the V segment lost 0 bases, leaving 8 bases of the junction unmatched. The CDR3 totals 16 residues. The germline V gene has CDR1 LGHNA and CDR2 YSLEER. The CDR3 loop reads CASSQDRSGRASEQFF. CDR3 DNA sequence: TGCGCCAGCAGCCAAGATAGGAGCGGGAGGGCCAGTGAGCAGTTCTTC.

The chain has TRBV29-1 and TRBJ2-5; 7 bases match TRBD1. CDR1 is SQVTM, CDR2 ANQGSEA, per germline. J lost 1 base, V lost 1 base, and 3 bases had no gene match. The CDR3 is 14 amino acids. CDR3 in amino acids: CSVEGRDSQETQYF. DNA of the CDR3: TGCAGCGTTGAAGGCCGGGACAGCCAAGAGACCCAGTACTTC.

The rearrangement links TRBV27 to TRBJ1-4; D not resolved. V was shortened by 5 bases and J by 7 bases, with 11 bases between the two germline ends. Germline V gene lookup returns CDR1 MNHEY and CDR2 SMNVEV (reference sequence). This CDR3 region has 13 residues. CDR3 in amino acids: CASSPGRGEKLFF. CDR3 sequence (DNA): TGTGCCAGCAGTCCCGGGCGGGGTGAAAAACTGTTTTTT. Full variable domain (remainder filled in from reference TRBV27 and TRBJ1-4): EAQVTQNPRYLITVTGKKLTVTCSQNMNHEYMSWYRQDPGLGLRQIYYSMNVEVTDKGDVPEGYKVSRKEKRNFPLILESPSPNQTSLYFCASSPGRGEKLFFGSGTQLSVL.

This chain uses TRBV19 with TRBJ1-1; no clear D gene. Trimming removed 6 bases from V and 4 bases from J, with 12 bases in between. The germline V gene has CDR1 LNHDA and CDR2 SQIVND (reference sequence). This CDR3 spans 13 amino acids. CDR3: CASRRGPGTEAFF. CDR3 sequence (DNA): TGTGCCAGTAGGCGCGGGCCTGGCACTGAAGCTTTCTTT.

In nucleotides, the CDR3 is TGTGCCAGCAGCCAAGAGCTAGCGGGAGCCTACGAGCAGTACTTC. Its protein product is CASSQELAGAYEQYF. This chain joins TRBV3-1 (or the pseudogene TRBV3-2) and TRBJ2-7; 10 nucleotides match TRBD2. Germline V gene lookup returns CDR1 LGHDT and CDR2 YNNKEL (reference sequence). After removal of 0 bases from V and 2 bases from J, the junction contained 1 base not matched to a gene. The CDR3 length is 15 residues.

The chain couples TRBV7-6 to TRBJ2-5, with TRBD1 matching over 11 bases. The V gene end was trimmed by 1 base and the J gene end by 5 bases; junction bases not matched to a gene: 9. CDR3 length equals 17 residues. Germline CDR1 and CDR2: SGHVS and FNYEAQ. The CDR3 coding sequence is TGTGCCAGCAGCTTAGGGAAAGGACAGGGGGCTAGGGAGACCCAGTACTTC. It yields the protein CASSLGKGQGARETQYF.

The chain joins TRBV6-5 to TRBJ2-5; 13 nucleotides line up with TRBD2. Germline CDR1 MNHEY, CDR2 SVGAGI. J lost 4 bases, V lost 8 bases, and 4 bases had no gene match. This CDR3 is 14 amino acids long. This chain's CDR3 is CASFRTSGGETQYF. In DNA form, the CDR3 reads TGTGCCAGCTTTCGGACTAGCGGGGGAGAGACCCAGTACTTC.

This clone is a singleton in its sample. This chain uses TRBV11-1 with TRBJ2-1, with D unclear. Trimming pared 5 bases from V and 8 bases from J, leaving 16 bases between. CDR1 is SGHAT, CDR2 FQDESV, per germline (reference sequence). The CDR3 totals 14 residues. The CDR3 loop is CASSRDFSLDEQFF. CDR3 DNA: TGTGCCAGCAGCCGCGACTTTTCACTCGATGAGCAGTTCTTC.

On this clone: This same CDR3 is encoded by further DNA sequences in the sample. V usage is TRBV12-5 and J usage is TRBJ1-5; a possible D gene is TRBD1 (5 bases). Deletions cut 6 bases from V and 6 bases from J, with 9 bases between. Germline CDR1 is LGHNT and CDR2 is FRNRAP. There are 12 residues in the CDR3. CDR3 sequence: CASGAGGQPQHF. The CDR3 nucleotides read TGTGCTAGTGGGGCGGGGGGTCAGCCCCAGCATTTT. The whole variable domain, filled in from reference TRBV12-5 and TRBJ1-5, reads DARVTQTPRHKVTEMGQEVTMRCQPILGHNTVFWYRQTMMQGLELLAYFRNRAPLDDSGMPKDRFSAEMPDATLATLKIQPSEPRDSAVYFCASGAGGQPQHFGDGTRLSIL.

This clone was recorded only once. This chain joins TRBV6-5 and TRBJ2-1; 13 bases agree with TRBD2. The CDR3 totals 15 residues. Trimming at V came to 5 bases and at J to 6 bases, leaving 4 bases not matched to a gene. The germline V gene has CDR1 MNHEY and CDR2 SVGAGI. The CDR3 loop reads CASSRLAGGINEQFF. CDR3 sequence (DNA): TGTGCCAGCAGTCGACTAGCGGGGGGAATCAATGAGCAGTTCTTC.

The chain is built from TRBV7-9 and TRBJ2-5; D unresolved. Per germline, CDR1 SEHNR and CDR2 FQNEAQ (reference sequence). This CDR3 contains 12 residues. The V gene lost 1 base and the J gene lost 5 bases, with 5 bases spanning the gap. CDR3 coding DNA: TGTGCCAGCAGCTTAGGGCCGGAGACCCAGTACTTC. Residues: CASSLGPETQYF.

This chain links TRBV3-1 (or the pseudogene TRBV3-2) with TRBJ2-2; unclear D gene. The CDR3 loop spans 13 amino acids. Germline values: CDR1 LGHDT, CDR2 YNNKEL (reference sequence). V was cut by 1 base and J by 5 bases, with 5 bases left in between. CDR3 in DNA: TGTGCCAGCAGCCAAGTTATTACCGGGGAGCTGTTTTTT. It encodes CASSQVITGELFF.

This rearrangement joins TRBV5-6 to TRBJ1-2; 9 bases match TRBD1. The CDR3 runs to 13 residues. CDR1 SGHDT and CDR2 YYEEEE come from the germline V gene. J gave up 4 bases and V 5 bases, and 3 bases lay outside the gene matches. The DNA for the CDR3 is TGTGCCAGCAGAACGACAGGGGGCTATGGCTACACCTTC. It encodes CASRTTGGYGYTF.

This clone was recorded once. The chain is built from TRBV10-2 and TRBJ2-5, with D hard to call. The CDR3 has 12 residues. Germline CDR1 is WSHSY and CDR2 is SAAADI. Trimming stripped 3 bases from V and 5 bases from J, with 7 bases between. This chain's CDR3 is CASSDYRETQYF. For the CDR3, the DNA is TGCGCCAGCAGTGACTACCGGGAGACCCAGTACTTC.

This sequence joins TRBV2 and TRBJ2-2; maybe TRBD2 (6 bases). CDR3 length equals 14 residues. V lost 6 bases to trimming and J lost 1 base, with 9 bases between them. Looked up from germline, CDR1 is SNHLY and CDR2 is FYNNEI. CDR3 coding DNA: TGTGCCAGCAGGCGGGACTGGAACACCGGGGAGCTGTTTTTT. Its protein is CASRRDWNTGELFF.

This rearrangement joins TRBV5-1 to TRBJ1-3, with D tentatively TRBD1 (6 bases). V was trimmed by 3 bases and J by 2 bases, leaving 12 bases between them. Germline CDR1 is SGHRS and CDR2 is YFSETQ. CDR3 length equals 15 residues. In DNA, the CDR3 is TGCGCCAGCAGCTCCCCCGAGGGGGCTGGAAACACCATATATTTT. This encodes CASSSPEGAGNTIYF.

The chain uses TRBV28 and TRBJ2-7; D not certain. CDR1 is MDHEN and CDR2 is SYDVKM in the germline V gene. The CDR3 has 13 amino acids. V was shortened by 3 bases and J by 0 bases, with 6 bases between the two germline ends. The CDR3 DNA reads TGTGCCAGCAGTTTCGTTAGCTCCTACGAGCAGTACTTC. It translates to CASSFVSSYEQYF.